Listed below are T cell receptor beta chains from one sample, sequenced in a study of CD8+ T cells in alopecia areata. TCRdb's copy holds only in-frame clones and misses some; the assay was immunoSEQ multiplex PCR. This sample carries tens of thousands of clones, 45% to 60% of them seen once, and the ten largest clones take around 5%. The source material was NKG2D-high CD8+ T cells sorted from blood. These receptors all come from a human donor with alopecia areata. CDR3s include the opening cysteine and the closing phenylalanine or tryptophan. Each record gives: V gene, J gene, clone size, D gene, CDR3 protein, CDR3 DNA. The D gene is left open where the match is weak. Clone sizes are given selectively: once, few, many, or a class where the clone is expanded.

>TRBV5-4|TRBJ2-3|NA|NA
CASSSDRTDTQYF
TGTGCCAGCAGCTCGGACAGAACAGATACGCAGTATTTT
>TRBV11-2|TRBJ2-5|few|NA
CASSPEVETQYF
TGTGCCAGCAGCCCAGAGGTGGAGACCCAGTACTTC
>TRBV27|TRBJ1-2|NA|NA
CASSPATNYGYTF
TGTGCCAGCAGTCCAGCAACTAACTATGGCTACACCTTC
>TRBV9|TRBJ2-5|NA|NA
CASSVDTDPQETQYF
TGTGCCAGCAGCGTAGACACAGATCCCCAAGAGACCCAGTACTTC
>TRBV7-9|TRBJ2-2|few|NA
CASSYRPARELFF
TGTGCCAGCAGTTACCGCCCCGCCCGGGAGCTGTTTTTT
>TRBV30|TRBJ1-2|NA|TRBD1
CAWSVDQGAGGYTF
TGTGCCTGGAGTGTGGATCAGGGGGCGGGAGGCTACACCTTC
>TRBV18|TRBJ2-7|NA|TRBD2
CASSPPGLALEQYF
TGTGCCAGCTCACCGCCGGGACTAGCGCTCGAGCAGTACTTC
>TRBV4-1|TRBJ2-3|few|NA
CASSQATQMFINTQYF
TGCGCCAGCAGCCAAGCGACCCAAATGTTCATTAATACGCAGTATTTT
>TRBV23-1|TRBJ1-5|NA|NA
CASSQGGLSREYRQPQHF
TGCGCCAGCAGTCAAGGGGGTCTTTCCAGGGAGTATCGTCAGCCCCAGCATTTT
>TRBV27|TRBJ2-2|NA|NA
CASSPQNTGELFF
TGTGCCAGCAGTCCCCAGAACACCGGGGAGCTGTTTTTT
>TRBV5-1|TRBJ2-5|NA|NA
CASSLEQGSAETQYF
TGCGCCAGCAGCTTGGAACAGGGATCGGCAGAGACCCAGTACTTC
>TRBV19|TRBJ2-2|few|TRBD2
CASSHSGVSLPGELFF
TGTGCCAGTAGTCACAGCGGGGTTTCTCTCCCCGGGGAGCTGTTTTTT
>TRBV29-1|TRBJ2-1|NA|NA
CSVEDGGGNEQFF
TGCAGCGTTGAAGATGGAGGGGGCAATGAGCAGTTCTTC
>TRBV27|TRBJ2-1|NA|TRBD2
CASSPPGGPGDNEQFF
TGTGCCAGCAGTCCCCCGGGGGGGCCCGGGGACAATGAGCAGTTCTTC
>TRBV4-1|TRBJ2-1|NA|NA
CASSQDDDTYNEQFF
TGCGCCAGCAGCCAAGATGACGATACCTACAATGAGCAGTTCTTC
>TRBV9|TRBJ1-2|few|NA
CASSDASRVLNYGYTF
TGTGCCAGCAGCGATGCCTCCAGGGTTTTGAACTATGGCTACACCTTC
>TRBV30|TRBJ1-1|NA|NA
CACRDLLPEAFF
TGTGCCTGTAGGGATCTGTTACCTGAAGCTTTCTTT
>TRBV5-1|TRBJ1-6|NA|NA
CASSPGTDDSPLHF
TGCGCCAGCAGCCCTGGGACGGACGATTCACCCCTCCACTTT
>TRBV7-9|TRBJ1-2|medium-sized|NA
CASSFSDYGYTF
TGTGCCAGCAGCTTCTCAGACTATGGCTACACCTTC
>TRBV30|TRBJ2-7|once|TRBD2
CAWSVGGKSEQYF
TGTGCCTGGAGTGTCGGGGGGAAGAGCGAGCAGTACTTC
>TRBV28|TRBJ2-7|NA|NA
CASSTRGDTYYEQYF
TGTGCCAGCAGCACACGTGGGGACACCTACTACGAGCAGTACTTC
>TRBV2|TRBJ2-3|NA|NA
CASLLRTDTQYF
TGTGCCAGCCTTCTTCGCACAGATACGCAGTATTTT
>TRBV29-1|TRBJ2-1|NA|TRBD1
CSSYPGGNDEQFF
TGCAGCTCATACCCAGGGGGAAACGATGAGCAGTTCTTC
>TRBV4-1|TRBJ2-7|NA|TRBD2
CASSQPGLADYEQYF
TGCGCCAGCAGCCAACCGGGACTAGCAGACTACGAGCAGTACTTC
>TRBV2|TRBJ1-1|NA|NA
CASSEAGNTEAFF
TGTGCCAGCAGTGAAGCTGGGAACACTGAAGCTTTCTTT
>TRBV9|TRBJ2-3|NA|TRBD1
CASSDRGDTQYF
TGTGCCAGCAGCGACAGGGGAGATACGCAGTATTTT
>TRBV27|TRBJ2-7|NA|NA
CAIRDRSYEQYF
TGTGCCATAAGAGACAGGTCCTACGAGCAGTACTTC
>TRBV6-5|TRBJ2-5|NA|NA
CAVLTANQETQYF
TGTGCCGTTTTAACAGCTAACCAAGAGACCCAGTACTTC
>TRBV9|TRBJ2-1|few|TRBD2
CASSVGGNNEQFF
TGTGCCAGCAGCGTCGGGGGGAACAATGAGCAGTTCTTC
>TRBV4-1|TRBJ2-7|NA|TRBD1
CASSQRLQGDTYEQYF
TGCGCCAGCAGCCAACGGCTGCAGGGGGACACCTACGAGCAGTACTTC
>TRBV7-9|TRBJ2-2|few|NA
CASTADGNTGELFF
TGTGCCAGCACGGCAGACGGAAACACCGGGGAGCTGTTTTTT
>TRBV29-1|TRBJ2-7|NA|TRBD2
CSVRLAGSYEQYF
TGCAGCGTGAGACTAGCGGGCTCCTACGAGCAGTACTTC
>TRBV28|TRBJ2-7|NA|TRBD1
CASSLTGTEQYF
TGTGCCAGCAGTTTGACAGGGACCGAGCAGTACTTC
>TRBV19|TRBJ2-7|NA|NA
CASSTQGFYEQYF
TGTGCCAGTAGTACGCAGGGTTTCTACGAGCAGTACTTC
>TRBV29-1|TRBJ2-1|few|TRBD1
CSEGQDNEQFF
TGCAGCGAGGGACAGGACAATGAGCAGTTCTTC
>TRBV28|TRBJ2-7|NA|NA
CASSLIPQRISYEQYF
TGTGCCAGCAGTTTAATTCCACAACGAATATCCTACGAGCAGTACTTC
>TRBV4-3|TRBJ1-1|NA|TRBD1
CASSQGTGTVNTEAFF
TGCGCCAGCAGCCAGGGGACAGGGACGGTGAACACTGAAGCTTTCTTT
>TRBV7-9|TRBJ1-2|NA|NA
CASSPGELGYTF
TGTGCCAGCAGCCCCGGGGAACTTGGCTACACCTTC
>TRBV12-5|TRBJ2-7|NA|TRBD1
CASGSPSTGVDYEQYF
TGTGCTAGTGGTTCCCCCTCGACAGGGGTGGACTACGAGCAGTACTTC
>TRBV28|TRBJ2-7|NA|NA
CASSLWWQPYEQYF
TGTGCCAGCAGTTTATGGTGGCAGCCGTACGAGCAGTACTTC
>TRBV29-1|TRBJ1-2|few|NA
CSVEVGNGYTF
TGCAGCGTTGAGGTTGGGAATGGCTACACCTTC
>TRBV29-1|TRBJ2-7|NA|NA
CSVETTATYEQYF
TGCAGCGTTGAAACAACAGCCACCTACGAGCAGTACTTC
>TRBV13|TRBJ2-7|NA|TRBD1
CASSSGDRGYEQYF
TGTGCCAGCAGCTCTGGGGACAGGGGATACGAGCAGTACTTC
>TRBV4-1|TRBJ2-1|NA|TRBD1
CASSPDRAHNEQFF
TGCGCCAGCAGCCCGGACAGGGCCCACAATGAGCAGTTCTTC
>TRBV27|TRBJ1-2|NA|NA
CASSLYQNYGYTF
TGTGCCAGCAGTTTATATCAGAACTATGGCTACACCTTC
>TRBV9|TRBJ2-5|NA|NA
CASSVAGTRQETQYF
TGTGCCAGCAGCGTAGCTGGGACCCGACAAGAGACCCAGTACTTC
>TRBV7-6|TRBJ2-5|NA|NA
CASSPRAGAQQETQYF
TGTGCCAGCAGCCCGCGGGCGGGGGCGCAACAAGAGACCCAGTACTTC
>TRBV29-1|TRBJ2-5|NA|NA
CSVVRGDAGQYF
TGCAGCGTTGTCAGGGGCGACGCGGGGCAGTACTTC
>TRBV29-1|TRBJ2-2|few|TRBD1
CSVEMGQGIHTGELFF
TGCAGCGTTGAAATGGGACAGGGTATACACACCGGGGAGCTGTTTTTT
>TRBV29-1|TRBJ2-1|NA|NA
CSAMLRSYNEQFF
TGCAGCGCCATGCTTCGGAGCTACAATGAGCAGTTCTTC
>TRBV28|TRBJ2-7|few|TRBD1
CAGRQGNEQYF
TGTGCCGGTCGACAGGGAAACGAGCAGTACTTC
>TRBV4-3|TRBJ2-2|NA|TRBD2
CASSRAVAGLTGELFF
TGCGCCAGCAGCCGGGCCGTAGCGGGGTTGACCGGGGAGCTGTTTTTT
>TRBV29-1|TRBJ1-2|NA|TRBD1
CSVVRDRGGYGYTF
TGCAGCGTTGTAAGGGACAGGGGTGGCTATGGCTACACCTTC
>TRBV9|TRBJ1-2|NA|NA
CASSPPASVGYTF
TGTGCCAGCAGCCCTCCAGCGAGTGTTGGCTACACCTTC
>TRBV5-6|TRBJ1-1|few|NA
CASSPTENTEAFF
TGTGCCAGCAGCCCGACAGAGAACACTGAAGCTTTCTTT
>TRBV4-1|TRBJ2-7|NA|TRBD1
CASSPGQGTYEQYF
TGCGCCAGCAGCCCTGGACAGGGGACCTACGAGCAGTACTTC
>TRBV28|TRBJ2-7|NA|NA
CASSLGYTSSYEQYF
TGTGCCAGCAGTTTAGGTTATACGAGCTCCTACGAGCAGTACTTC
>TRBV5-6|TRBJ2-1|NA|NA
CASSSDSFSYNEQFF
TGTGCCAGCAGCTCGGACAGTTTTTCTTACAATGAGCAGTTCTTC
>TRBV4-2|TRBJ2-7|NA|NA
CASSQESLGDYEQYF
TGTGCCAGCAGCCAAGAGAGTCTCGGGGACTACGAGCAGTACTTC